A single sample is the source of the 14 T cell receptor beta chains below, sequenced in a study of blood T cells in healthy people across ages. A sample-barcoded 5' primer and a J-beta primer mix were used in a second PCR of roughly 7 to 11 cycles. From the 5' RACE reads, TCRdb called clonotypes with MiXCR, one entry per CDR3 protein. The top ten clones hold roughly 19% of a sample with fewer than 900,000 distinct CDR3 sequences, roughly 41% of them seen once. Sequenced sample: blood. All receptors derive from a woman aged 60-75 years in good health.

To note about this clonotype: A much larger clone lies a single base off, so this may be a read error. V is TRBV7-4 and J is TRBJ2-5, with 7 bases fitting TRBD1. The trim removed 7 bases at V and 11 bases at J, leaving 28 bases unmatched. The CDR3 loop spans 18 amino acids. CDR1 SGHVT and CDR2 SQSDAQ come from the germline V gene. Here the CDR3 reads CASTHPGASGGCYNEQYF. CDR3 in DNA: TGTGCCAGCACCCACCCAGGGGCATCAGGGGGTTGCTACAATGAGCAGTACTTC. Looking up the rest from reference TRBV7-4 and TRBJ2-5 gives the full variable domain: GAGVSQSPRYKVAKRGRDVALRCDSISGHVTLYWYRQTLGQGSEVLTYSQSDAQRDKSGRPSGRFSAERPERSVSTLKIQRTEQGDSAVYLCASTHPGASGGCYNEQYFGPGTRLLVL.

The chain recombines TRBV20-1 with TRBJ2-1; 8 bases agree with TRBD2. V trimming: 6 bases; J trimming: 4 bases; junction bases outside the gene matches: 26. CDR1 is DFQATT and CDR2 is SNEGSKA in the germline V gene (reference sequence). CDR3 size: 20 residues. This CDR3 is CSALSFDLGLASTPYNEQFF. The DNA for the CDR3 is TGCAGTGCCCTCTCCTTCGATTTAGGACTAGCATCCACACCTTACAATGAGCAGTTCTTC.

V gene TRBV7-2 combines with J gene TRBJ2-1; 9 bases align to TRBD1. Germline CDR1 reads SGHTA; CDR2 reads FQGNSA. Unmatched junction bases numbered 10, after V lost 4 bases and J lost 9 bases. CDR3 length: 15 amino acids. CDR3 in amino acids: CASSSPGQGVCEQFF. For the CDR3, the DNA is TGTGCCAGCAGCTCGCCGGGACAGGGAGTGTGTGAGCAGTTCTTC. Supplemented by reference TRBV7-2 and TRBJ2-1, the full variable domain reads GAGVSQSPSNKVTEKGKDVELRCDPISGHTALYWYRQSLGQGLEFLIYFQGNSAPDKSGLPSDRFSAERTGGSVSTLTIQRTQQEDSAVYLCASSSPGQGVCEQFFGPGTRLTVL.

This clonotype was seen a few times. The J gene is TRBJ2-1, the V gene TRBV7-6; 10 nucleotides align to TRBD1. Germline V CDR1 and CDR2: SGHVS, FNYEAQ. CDR3 length equals 16 residues. The ends lost 6 bases at V and 5 bases at J; junction bases unmatched: 10. In DNA, the CDR3 is TGTGCCAGCAGGGAAATCGGGACAGGGGCTAACAATGAGCAGTTCTTC. It translates to CASREIGTGANNEQFF.

The table lists this clonotype with a few counts. The chain recombines TRBV9 with TRBJ2-4; D might be TRBD2 (5 bases). The DNA matches TRBJ2-7 better at its end, which makes the J call doubtful. The length of the CDR3 is 16 residues. The V gene's germline CDR1 is SGDLS and CDR2 YYNGEE. The CDR3 spells CASSVGPDLRSYEQYF. Written as DNA, the CDR3 is TGTGCCAGCAGCGTAGGTCCGGACTTACGGTCCTACGAGCAGTACTTC.

This clonotype came up a few times. CDR3 residues: CASSYGGVLAKNIQYF. The CDR3 coding sequence is TGTGCCAGCAGTTACGGGGGGGTACTAGCCAAAAACATTCAGTACTTC. The chain carries TRBV28 and TRBJ2-4, with TRBD2 matching over 8 bases. Germline-derived CDR1 and CDR2 are MDHEN and SYDVKM. There are 16 residues in the CDR3. The trim removed 4 bases at V and 0 bases at J, leaving 5 bases unmatched.

J is TRBJ1-3 and V is TRBV28, with a weak D call TRBD1 (6 bases). V shed 4 bases and J shed 3 bases, with 7 bases lying between them. From germline, CDR1 is MDHEN and CDR2 SYDVKM. The CDR3 contains 13 residues. The CDR3: CASSSGHGNTIYF. The CDR3 coding sequence is TGTGCCAGCAGTTCGGGACATGGAAACACCATATATTTT.

This rearrangement joins TRBV7-9 to TRBJ2-5, with 7 bases that match TRBD2. CDR1 SEHNR and CDR2 FQNEAQ come from the germline V gene (reference sequence). Germline trimming cut 3 bases from V and 1 base from J; bases unmatched to any gene: 5. This CDR3 region has 15 residues. This CDR3 is CASSFRDYLQETQYF. The CDR3 bases are TGTGCCAGCAGCTTCCGGGACTACCTCCAAGAGACCCAGTACTTC.

This chain uses TRBV5-1 with TRBJ1-1, with D possibly matching TRBD1 (5 bases). The V gene lost 8 bases and the J gene lost 4 bases, with 12 bases spanning the gap. Looked up from germline, CDR1 is SGHRS and CDR2 is YFSETQ. This CDR3 comprises 12 residues. The CDR3 spells CASHDSATEAFF. The CDR3 DNA reads TGCGCCAGTCATGACAGTGCCACTGAAGCTTTCTTT.

There are a few counts of this clonotype. The V and J genes are TRBV5-1 and TRBJ2-7, with 7 positions matching TRBD1. V shed 5 bases and J 6 bases; nucleotides not matched to a gene: 14. In germline, CDR1 is SGHRS, CDR2 YFSETQ. The CDR3 runs to 15 residues. The CDR3: CASRLSQGKSSEQYF. The CDR3 bases are TGCGCCAGCAGACTATCACAGGGGAAATCGAGCGAGCAGTACTTC. Full variable domain (remainder filled in from reference TRBV5-1 and TRBJ2-7): KAGVTQTPRYLIKTRGQQVTLSCSPISGHRSVSWYQQTPGQGLQFLFEYFSETQRNKGNFPGRFSGRQFSNSRSEMNVSTLELGDSALYLCASRLSQGKSSEQYFGPGTRLTVT.

The V and J genes are TRBV28 and TRBJ2-6; 8 positions match TRBD1. This CDR3 has 15 residues. Trimming cost V 5 bases and J 2 bases; bases outside gene matches: 2. Germline-derived CDR1 and CDR2 are MDHEN and SYDVKM. The CDR3 nucleotides are TGTGCCAGCAGTAAACAGGGGGCTGGGGCCAACGTCCTGACTTTC. The encoded protein is CASSKQGAGANVLTF.

The V gene is TRBV7-9, the J gene TRBJ2-4, with D hard to call. The J call may be mistaken, given a closer DNA end match to TRBJ2-5. The germline gives CDR1 SEHNR, CDR2 FQNEAQ (reference sequence). The CDR3 is 17 residues long. Written as DNA, the CDR3 is TGTGCCAGCAGACCGGCTACGGGTTCCCTTTTCCAAGAGACCCAGTACTTC. Protein: CASRPATGSLFQETQYF.

This chain uses TRBV20-1 with TRBJ2-5, with TRBD2 matching over 9 bases. Trimming cost V 6 bases and J 11 bases; bases outside gene matches: 22. CDR3 length: 16 amino acids. The V gene's germline CDR1 is DFQATT and CDR2 SNEGSKA (reference sequence). CDR3 DNA sequence: TGCAGTGCGAGACAGGCGGGGGGGCTGGGGTACAATGAGCAGTACTTC. Encoded protein: CSARQAGGLGYNEQYF.

The J gene is TRBJ2-7, the V gene TRBV11-1, with TRBD1 as a possible D gene (6 bases). Germline lookup yields CDR1 SGHAT and CDR2 FQDESV (reference sequence). V was trimmed by 4 bases and J by 6 bases, leaving 10 bases between them. This CDR3 region has 12 residues. Written as DNA, the CDR3 is TGTGCCAGCAGCTACGCAGGGGCCGAGCAGTACTTC. Protein sequence: CASSYAGAEQYF.